This T cell receptor beta chain came from a study of blood T cells in healthy people across ages. A sample-barcoded 5' primer and a J-beta primer mix were used in a second PCR of roughly 7 to 12 cycles. From the 5' RACE reads, TCRdb called clonotypes with MiXCR, one entry per CDR3 protein. The data show some 700,000 distinct CDR3 sequences, about a fifth seen once. V was pared by 4 bases and J by 3 bases, with 4 bases of the junction left unmatched. The CDR3 has 15 residues. The TCR sequence derives from a man between 65 and 85 years old in good health. The V gene is TRBV12-3 or TRBV12-4, the J gene TRBJ2-2; TRBD1 matches 8 bases. Sequences were obtained from blood. Here the CDR3 DNA reads TGTGCCAGCAGTTCCAACAGGGGGGACACCGGGGAGCTGTTTTTT. It is translated as CASSSNRGDTGELFF.